These 9 T cell receptor beta chains were all obtained from the same sample, sequenced in a study of T cells after yellow fever vaccination. From the 5' RACE reads, TCRdb called clonotypes with MiXCR, one entry per CDR3 protein. Among 450,000 to 600,000 distinct CDR3 sequences listed, 17% were seen once. The material was PBMCs, obtained 5 days after the first yellow fever vaccination. The source is a man aged 18 to 35 who received the YFV17D yellow fever vaccine.

The rearrangement uses TRBV3-1 and TRBJ2-1; D is unresolved. This CDR3 contains 14 residues. CDR1 and CDR2 from the germline V gene are LGHDT and YNNKEL (reference sequence). The V end lost 0 bases, the J end lost 9 bases, and 12 bases lay between the germline ends. DNA for the CDR3: TGTGCCAGCAGCCAAGACTTATTCCCTCGTGAGCAGTTCTTC. It translates to CASSQDLFPREQFF.

Only a few counts were recorded for this clonotype. This rearrangement joins TRBV2 to TRBJ1-5; 9 bases match TRBD1. The CDR3 covers 14 residues. V shed 6 bases, J shed 5 bases, and the junction held 5 bases outside the gene matches. The V gene's germline CDR1 is SNHLY and CDR2 FYNNEI. CDR3 DNA: TGTGCCAGCAGGGGGACAGGGATTTATCAGCCCCAGCATTTT. Amino acids: CASRGTGIYQPQHF.

This clonotype was counted ten times or more. This chain joins TRBV7-8 and TRBJ2-2, with no clear D. Trimming took 3 bases from V and 0 from J, leaving 8 bases between them. Germline CDR1 reads SGHVS; CDR2 reads FQNEAQ. The CDR3 is 15 residues long. In DNA form, the CDR3 reads TGTGCCAGCAGCTTTCCTGTTACGAACACCGGGGAGCTGTTTTTT. Translation gives CASSFPVTNTGELFF.

The chain uses TRBV20-1 and TRBJ2-5, with unresolved D. The CDR3 covers 13 residues. Deletions cut 5 bases from V and 3 bases from J, with 13 bases between. Germline-derived CDR1 and CDR2 are DFQATT and SNEGSKA (reference sequence). Written as DNA, the CDR3 is TGCAGTGCTTCGGAAAATCCCGAAGAGACCCAGTACTTC. Protein: CSASENPEETQYF.

A few counts support this clonotype. The chain carries TRBV7-2 and TRBJ2-1; 11 nucleotides match TRBD1. This CDR3 spans 14 amino acids. Germline V gives CDR1 SGHTA, CDR2 FQGNSA. Germline trimming cut 8 bases from V and 8 bases from J; bases unmatched to any gene: 8. The CDR3 nucleotides are TGTGCCAGCGCGTTCCGGGACAGGGGGGATGAGCAGTTCTTC. It codes for CASAFRDRGDEQFF.

The chain recombines TRBV6-2 or TRBV6-3 with TRBJ1-2; D might be TRBD1 (5 bases). Per germline, CDR1 MNHEY and CDR2 SVGEGT. This CDR3 region has 13 residues. Trimming stripped 6 bases from V and 4 bases from J, with 12 bases between. CDR3 sequence (DNA): TGTGCCAGCAGCCGACAGCTTGGCTATGGCTACACCTTC. Protein: CASSRQLGYGYTF.

This sequence joins TRBV7-2 and TRBJ2-5, with D possibly TRBD2 on 6 matching bases. Trimming took off 8 bases at V and 4 bases at J, with 14 bases between the two ends. Germline loops: CDR1 SGHTA, CDR2 FQGNSA. This CDR3 spans 13 amino acids. CDR3 residues: CASLQRRGETQYF. CDR3 bases: TGTGCCAGCCTACAGCGGCGGGGAGAGACCCAGTACTTC.

This clonotype was counted ten times or more. V gene TRBV5-1 combines with J gene TRBJ2-7; D is perhaps TRBD1 or TRBD2 (5 bases each). CDR3 length: 13 residues. The germline V and J ends were trimmed by 0 bases and 4 bases, with 8 bases remaining between them. Germline values: CDR1 SGHRS, CDR2 YFSETQ. The CDR3 DNA follows: TGCGCCAGCAGCTTGGATGGGGGTTACGAGCAGTACTTC. It encodes CASSLDGGYEQYF.

In DNA, the CDR3 is TGTGCCAGCACTCCCGCAGGGGGGACATCCCAGCATTTT. This encodes CASTPAGGTSQHF. The chain carries TRBV6-2 or TRBV6-3 and TRBJ1-5, with TRBD1 matching 7 bases. V was clipped by 7 bases and J by 11 bases; unmatched bases: 11. Germline-derived CDR1 and CDR2 are MNHEY and SVGEGT. This CDR3 spans 13 amino acids.